The entry that follows covers one TCR beta chain sequence. V lost 3 bases, J lost 3 bases, and 3 bases stayed unmatched. Germline loops: CDR1 LNHDA, CDR2 SQIVND (reference sequence). The CDR3 contains 14 residues. The data stem from a study of relationships among human T cell subsets. The T cell receptor alpha and beta CDR3 regions were amplified from mRNA by semiquantitative ARM-PCR. In ARM-PCR, communal superprimers followed tagged nested gene-specific primers for exponential amplification. TCRdb reprocessed the multiplex PCR reads via MiXCR and lists one record per CDR3 protein. The sample holds approximately 15,000 distinct CDR3 sequences, roughly 64% seen once.

Sequencing input: total T cells sorted from blood. The source is a man in his forties or fifties in good health. The gene calls are TRBV19 and TRBJ2-7, with 9 bases fitting TRBD1. The CDR3, as DNA: TGTGCCAGTAGTATCGCGGGACAGGGCTACGAGCAGTACTTC. The encoded protein is CASSIAGQGYEQYF.